This TCR beta chain appears in the sequencing data of a study of beta chain features in type 1 diabetes. Study findings and constraints: Relative to healthy donors, patients appeared to have naive, central memory and Treg TCRB repertoires that were more similar. Researchers report that Type 1 diabetes patients had moderately but significantly shorter TCRB CDR3s across all four CD4+ subsets.

Points on this clone: Its antigen is as yet unknown.

Reverse transcription of all isolated RNA meant that expressed TCRB transcripts were sequenced. Clones were sequenced by immunoSEQ multiplex PCR, and TCRdb holds only the in-frame ones, with some missing. Here the sample spans about 53,000 clones, around 60% being singletons. Trimming pared 2 bases from V and 1 base from J, leaving 3 bases between. Germline CDR1 is KGHSH and CDR2 is LQKENI. The CDR3 is made up of 12 amino acids. Every sorted population was more than 95% pure. The V call is TRBV18, the J call TRBJ2-7; D gene uncertain. Sequencing was performed on stem cell memory CD4+ T cells from blood. This TCR came from a woman aged 25 to 39 with type 1 diabetes. In nucleotides, the CDR3 is TGTGCCAGCTCACCAGAGTCCTACGAGCAGTACTTC. This translates into CASSPESYEQYF.